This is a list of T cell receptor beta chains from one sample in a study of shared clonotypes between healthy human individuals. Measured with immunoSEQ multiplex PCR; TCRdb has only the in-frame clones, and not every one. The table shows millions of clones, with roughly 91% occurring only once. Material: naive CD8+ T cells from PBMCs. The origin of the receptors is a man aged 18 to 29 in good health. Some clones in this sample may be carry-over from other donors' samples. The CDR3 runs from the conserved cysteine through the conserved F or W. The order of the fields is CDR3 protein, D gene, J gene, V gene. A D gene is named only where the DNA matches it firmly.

CDR3aa: CASSQGYRSSYNEQFF
d_gene: -
j_gene: TRBJ2-1
v_gene: TRBV4-3

CDR3aa: CASSFFGDSGEETQYF
d_gene: TRBD2
j_gene: TRBJ2-5
v_gene: TRBV7-9

CDR3aa: CASRDRTGQGYNEQFF
d_gene: -
j_gene: TRBJ2-1
v_gene: TRBV2

CDR3aa: CASTAGEAYNEQFF
d_gene: -
j_gene: TRBJ2-1
v_gene: TRBV25-1

CDR3aa: CASSPTGGSYEQYF
d_gene: TRBD1
j_gene: TRBJ2-7
v_gene: TRBV7-9

CDR3aa: CASSDRGPRSSYNEQFF
d_gene: -
j_gene: TRBJ2-1
v_gene: TRBV2

CDR3aa: CASSQELFGIQYF
d_gene: -
j_gene: TRBJ2-4
v_gene: TRBV19

CDR3aa: CASSGGTTYEQYF
d_gene: TRBD2
j_gene: TRBJ2-7
v_gene: TRBV7-9

CDR3aa: CASSSMGQANYGYTF
d_gene: -
j_gene: TRBJ1-2
v_gene: TRBV28

CDR3aa: CASSFGGMVGYTDTQYF
d_gene: -
j_gene: TRBJ2-3
v_gene: TRBV27

CDR3aa: CATSRGTRGRAKNIQYF
d_gene: TRBD1
j_gene: TRBJ2-4
v_gene: TRBV15

CDR3aa: CASSLRGQSYTEAFF
d_gene: -
j_gene: TRBJ1-1
v_gene: TRBV7-9

CDR3aa: CASSLDGTSGWSSYEQYF
d_gene: TRBD2
j_gene: TRBJ2-7
v_gene: TRBV7-9

CDR3aa: CASSVGDGNYEQYF
d_gene: -
j_gene: TRBJ2-7
v_gene: TRBV9

CDR3aa: CASSLGLGTNTEAFF
d_gene: -
j_gene: TRBJ1-1
v_gene: TRBV28

CDR3aa: CASGLEDSTGELFF
d_gene: -
j_gene: TRBJ2-2
v_gene: TRBV12-5

CDR3aa: CASSLGGAANQPQHF
d_gene: -
j_gene: TRBJ1-5
v_gene: TRBV7-6

CDR3aa: CSVDPPGVGGYTF
d_gene: -
j_gene: TRBJ1-2
v_gene: TRBV29-1

CDR3aa: CASSLVGQDIQYF
d_gene: TRBD1
j_gene: TRBJ2-4
v_gene: TRBV11-2

CDR3aa: CASSLLDWDEQFF
d_gene: -
j_gene: TRBJ2-1
v_gene: TRBV5-1

CDR3aa: CASHTGFDGYTF
d_gene: -
j_gene: TRBJ1-2
v_gene: TRBV6-5

CDR3aa: CAIRELANRAYEQYF
d_gene: -
j_gene: TRBJ2-7
v_gene: TRBV10-3

CDR3aa: CASSFSSLSPPYNEQFF
d_gene: -
j_gene: TRBJ2-1
v_gene: TRBV7-9

CDR3aa: CASSSAQSSYNEQFF
d_gene: -
j_gene: TRBJ2-1
v_gene: TRBV7-9